Following are 5 T cell receptor beta chains from one sample sequenced in a study of T cell responses to AZD1222 COVID-19 vaccine. Sequenced by immunoSEQ multiplex PCR; TCRdb stores in-frame clones only, minus some. The repertoire includes 55,000 to 80,000 clones, roughly nine tenths of them detected once, and approximately 30% sits in the top ten. This material consisted of peripheral blood, taken 28 days after the second AZD1222 dose. All receptors come from an adult who received the AZD1222 COVID-19 vaccine.

A single count supports this clone. The chain is built from TRBV6-1 and TRBJ1-2, with D possibly TRBD1 on 5 matching bases. The CDR3 contains 13 residues. The germline V gene has CDR1 MNHNS and CDR2 SASEGT. V lost 1 base, J lost 7 bases, and 10 bases lay in between. The CDR3 loop is CASSEVMGLGYTF. The DNA of the CDR3 is TGTGCCAGCAGTGAAGTCATGGGGCTTGGCTACACCTTC.

This clone was counted only a few times. The chain couples TRBV7-3 to TRBJ2-1; 10 nucleotides line up with TRBD1. V shed 5 bases and J 8 bases; nucleotides not matched to a gene: 9. Germline V gene sequence: CDR1 SGHTA, CDR2 FQGTGA. This CDR3 comprises 15 residues. CDR3 nucleotides: TGTGCCAGCAGCATCAGGGACAGGGGTCGCGATGAGCAGTTCTTC. Its translation is CASSIRDRGRDEQFF.

This clone was counted a single time. The chain is built from TRBV6-6 and TRBJ1-5; the match to TRBD1 covers 8 bases. Trimming took 8 bases from V and 4 from J; bases not matched to a gene: 4. Per germline, CDR1 MNHNY and CDR2 SVGAGI (reference sequence). CDR3 length: 13 residues. CDR3 in DNA: TGTGCCAGCGCGGGGACAGGAAATCAGCCCCAGCATTTT. It specifies CASAGTGNQPQHF.

This sequence joins TRBV5-6 and TRBJ2-5, with D maybe TRBD2 (5 bases). Per germline, CDR1 SGHDT and CDR2 YYEEEE. This CDR3 is 14 amino acids long. V gave up 0 bases and J gave up 5 bases, with 11 bases separating them. The CDR3 loop reads CASSLVRGLETQYF. The CDR3 DNA is TGTGCCAGCAGCTTGGTCAGAGGGCTCGAGACCCAGTACTTC.

In its sample, this clone was seen once. This rearrangement joins TRBV18 to TRBJ1-4, with D possibly matching TRBD1 (5 bases). V lost 6 bases and J 6 bases, leaving 14 bases between the germline ends. The germline V gene encodes CDR1 KGHSH and CDR2 LQKENI. This CDR3 has 14 residues. The CDR3 DNA reads TGTGCCAGCTCGACCGGGACGGAGCATGAAAAACTGTTTTTT. Protein: CASSTGTEHEKLFF.